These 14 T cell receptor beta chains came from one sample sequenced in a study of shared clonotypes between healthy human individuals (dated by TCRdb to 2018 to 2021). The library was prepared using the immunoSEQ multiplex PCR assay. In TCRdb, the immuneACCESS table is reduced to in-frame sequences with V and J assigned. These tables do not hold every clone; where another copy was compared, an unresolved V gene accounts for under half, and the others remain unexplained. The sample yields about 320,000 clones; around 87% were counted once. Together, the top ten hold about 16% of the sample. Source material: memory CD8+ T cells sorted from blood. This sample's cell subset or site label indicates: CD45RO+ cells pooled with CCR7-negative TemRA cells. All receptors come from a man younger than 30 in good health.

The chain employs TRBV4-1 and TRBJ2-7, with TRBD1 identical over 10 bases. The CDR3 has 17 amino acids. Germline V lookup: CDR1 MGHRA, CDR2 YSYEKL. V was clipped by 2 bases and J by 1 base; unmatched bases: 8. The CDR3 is CASSQLTGTGASYEQYF. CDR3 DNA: TGCGCCAGCAGCCAATTAACCGGGACAGGGGCGTCCTACGAGCAGTACTTC.

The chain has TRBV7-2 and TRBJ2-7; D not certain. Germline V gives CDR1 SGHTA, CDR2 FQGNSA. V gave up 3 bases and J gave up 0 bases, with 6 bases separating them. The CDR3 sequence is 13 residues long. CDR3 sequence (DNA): TGTGCCAGCAGCTTGCTAACCTCCTACGAGCAGTACTTC. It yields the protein CASSLLTSYEQYF.

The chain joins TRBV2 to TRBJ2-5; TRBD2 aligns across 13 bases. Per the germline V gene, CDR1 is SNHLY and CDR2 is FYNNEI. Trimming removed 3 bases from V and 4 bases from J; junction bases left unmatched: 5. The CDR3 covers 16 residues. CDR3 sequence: CASSEGLAGIGETQYF. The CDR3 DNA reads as TGTGCCAGCAGTGAGGGACTAGCGGGAATTGGAGAGACCCAGTACTTC.

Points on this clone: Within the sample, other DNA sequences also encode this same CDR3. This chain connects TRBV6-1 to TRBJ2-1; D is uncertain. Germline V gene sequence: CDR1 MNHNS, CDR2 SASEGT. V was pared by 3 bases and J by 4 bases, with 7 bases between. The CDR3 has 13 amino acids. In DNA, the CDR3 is TGTGCCAGCAGTGATTTTCTTTACAATGAGCAGTTCTTC. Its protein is CASSDFLYNEQFF.

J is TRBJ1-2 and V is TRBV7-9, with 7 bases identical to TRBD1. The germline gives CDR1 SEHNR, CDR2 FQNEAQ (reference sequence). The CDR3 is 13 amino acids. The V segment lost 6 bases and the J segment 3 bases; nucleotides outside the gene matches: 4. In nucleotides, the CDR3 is TGTGCCAGCAGGCTAGGGACAGACTATGGCTACACCTTC. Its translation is CASRLGTDYGYTF.

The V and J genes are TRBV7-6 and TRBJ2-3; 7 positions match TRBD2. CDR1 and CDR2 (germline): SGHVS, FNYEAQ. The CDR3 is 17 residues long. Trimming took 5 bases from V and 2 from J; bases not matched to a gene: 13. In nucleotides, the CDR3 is TGTGCCAGCAGCCCCACGGGTGGGACTACCCTCACAGATACGCAGTATTTT. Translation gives CASSPTGGTTLTDTQYF.

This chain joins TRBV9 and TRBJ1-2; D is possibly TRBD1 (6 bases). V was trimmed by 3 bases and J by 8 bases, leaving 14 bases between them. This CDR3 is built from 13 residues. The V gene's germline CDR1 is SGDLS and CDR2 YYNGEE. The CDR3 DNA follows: TGTGCCAGCAGCGCACACAGGGAAGGGGGCTACACCTTC. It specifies CASSAHREGGYTF.

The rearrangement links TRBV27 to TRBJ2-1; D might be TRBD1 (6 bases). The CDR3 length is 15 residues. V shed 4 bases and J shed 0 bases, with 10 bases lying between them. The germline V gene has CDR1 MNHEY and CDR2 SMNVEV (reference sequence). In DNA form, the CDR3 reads TGTGCCAGCAGTTCAGGGGTGAGCTCCTACAATGAGCAGTTCTTC. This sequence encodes CASSSGVSSYNEQFF.

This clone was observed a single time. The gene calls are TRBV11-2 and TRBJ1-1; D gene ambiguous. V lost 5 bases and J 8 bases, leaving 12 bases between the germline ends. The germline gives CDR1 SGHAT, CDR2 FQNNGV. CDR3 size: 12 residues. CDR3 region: CASSRTLPEAFF. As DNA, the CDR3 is TGTGCCAGCAGCCGGACCTTACCCGAAGCTTTCTTT. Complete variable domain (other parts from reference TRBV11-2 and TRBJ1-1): EAGVAQSPRYKIIEKRQSVAFWCNPISGHATLYWYQQILGQGPKLLIQFQNNGVVDDSQLPKDRFSAERLKGVDSTLKIQPAKLEDSAVYLCASSRTLPEAFFGQGTRLTVV.

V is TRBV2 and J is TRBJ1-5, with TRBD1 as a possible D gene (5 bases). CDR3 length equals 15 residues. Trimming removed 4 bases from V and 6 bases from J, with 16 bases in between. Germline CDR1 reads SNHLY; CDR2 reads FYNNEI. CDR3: CASSGEGLAGQPQHF. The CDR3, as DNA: TGTGCCAGCAGTGGGGAGGGACTGGCGGGTCAGCCCCAGCATTTT. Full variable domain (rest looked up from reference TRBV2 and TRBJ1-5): EPEVTQTPSHQVTQMGQEVILRCVPISNHLYFYWYRQILGQKVEFLVSFYNNEISEKSEIFDDQFSVERPDGSNFTLKIRSTKLEDSAMYFCASSGEGLAGQPQHFGDGTRLSIL.

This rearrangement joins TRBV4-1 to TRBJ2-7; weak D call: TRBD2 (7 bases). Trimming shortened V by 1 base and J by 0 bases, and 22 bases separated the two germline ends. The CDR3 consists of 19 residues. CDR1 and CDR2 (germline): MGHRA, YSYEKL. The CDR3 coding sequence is TGCGCCAGCAGCCAAGGGCCCAGGGGAAGCGGGACCCTCTCCTACGAGCAGTACTTC. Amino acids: CASSQGPRGSGTLSYEQYF.

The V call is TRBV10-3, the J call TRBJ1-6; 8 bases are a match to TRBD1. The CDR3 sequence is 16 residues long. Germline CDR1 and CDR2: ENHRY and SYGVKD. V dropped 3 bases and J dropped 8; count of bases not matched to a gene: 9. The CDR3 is CAISDPPGGLDSPLHF. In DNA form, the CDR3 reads TGTGCCATCAGTGACCCGCCAGGGGGCTTAGATTCACCCCTCCACTTT.

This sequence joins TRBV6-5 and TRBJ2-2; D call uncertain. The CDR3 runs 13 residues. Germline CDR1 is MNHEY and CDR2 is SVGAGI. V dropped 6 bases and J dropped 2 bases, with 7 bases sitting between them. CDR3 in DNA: TGTGCCAGCAGACCGGTTAACACCGGGGAGCTGTTTTTT. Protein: CASRPVNTGELFF.

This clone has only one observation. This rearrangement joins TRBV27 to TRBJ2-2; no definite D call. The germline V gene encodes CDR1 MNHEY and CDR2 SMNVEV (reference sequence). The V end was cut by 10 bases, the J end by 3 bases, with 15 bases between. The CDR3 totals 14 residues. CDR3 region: CATQAGLHTGELFF. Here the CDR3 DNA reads TGTGCCACGCAGGCCGGGCTTCACACCGGGGAGCTGTTTTTT.